This section outlines one T cell receptor beta chain sequence together with its context. What it binds is not known. Sequencing used immunoSEQ multiplex PCR; TCRdb keeps in-frame clones, though not all of them. The sample contains 95,000 to 150,000 clones, roughly 90% of which appear only once. These data belong to a study of T cell responses to AZD1222 COVID-19 vaccine. Study at large: Second-dose intervals of approximately 4 or approximately 12 weeks were pooled.

This CDR3 is built from 15 residues. Study-level points and caveats: Unmutated variant regions are reportedly targeted by nearly half of spike-specific TCRs. The study identified only a handful of AZD1222 recipients as seropositive at baseline.

The sample here was peripheral blood, taken on day 0 of AZD1222 vaccination. The origin of this receptor is an adult in good health. The rearrangement joins TRBV21-1 to TRBJ1-4. TRBV21-1 is noted as a pseudogene. CDR3: CASSPPPPTNEKLFF. DNA for the CDR3: TGTGCCAGCAGCCCTCCGCCTCCAACTAATGAAAAACTGTTTTTT.